The text below deals with one T cell receptor beta chain. Its antigen is unidentified. Sequenced with the Oncomine TCR Beta short-read assay was DNA taken from cultured CD4+ T cells. In TCRdb, the PCR reads were re-called with MiXCR into one record per CDR3 protein. The sample yields about 15,000 distinct CDR3 sequences, approximately 52% seen once. Treatment: roughly 10-day PBMC culture with coronavirus spike peptide pools or control peptides (ViraFEST assay). This sample stems from a study of vaccination and CD4 T cells after COVID-19. Broader study findings: In convalescent patients, 304 of 307 vaccine-specific clones were mono-reactive for SARS-CoV-2 spike. Researchers looked at relatively few convalescent patients and had no early post-infection timepoints.

Germline V gene sequence: CDR1 DFQATT, CDR2 SNEGSKA (reference sequence). V was cut by 1 base and J by 1 base, with 4 bases left in between. The CDR3 is 12 amino acids. The TCR originated in a human donor who had recovered from COVID-19. The specimen sequenced was CD4+ T cells from blood, cultured in vitro. This chain uses TRBV20-1 with TRBJ2-5; D is ambiguous. The DNA of the CDR3 is TGCAGTGCTAGAGGGGGCCAAGAGACCCAGTACTTC. Translating gives CSARGGQETQYF.